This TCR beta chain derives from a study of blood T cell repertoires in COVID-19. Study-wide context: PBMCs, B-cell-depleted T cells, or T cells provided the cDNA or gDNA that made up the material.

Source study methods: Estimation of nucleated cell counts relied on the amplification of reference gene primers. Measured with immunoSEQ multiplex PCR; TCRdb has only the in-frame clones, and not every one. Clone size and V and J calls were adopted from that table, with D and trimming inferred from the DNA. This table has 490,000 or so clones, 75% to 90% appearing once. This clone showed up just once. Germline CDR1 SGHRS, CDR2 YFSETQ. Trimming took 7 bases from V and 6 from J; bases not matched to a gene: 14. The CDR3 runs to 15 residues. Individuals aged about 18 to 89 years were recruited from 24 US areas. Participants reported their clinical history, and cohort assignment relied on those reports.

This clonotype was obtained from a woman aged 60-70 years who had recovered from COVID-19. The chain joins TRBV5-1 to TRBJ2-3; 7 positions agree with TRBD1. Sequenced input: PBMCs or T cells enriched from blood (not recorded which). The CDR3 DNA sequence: TGCGCCAGCCGAGTTCCCTTAGACAGGGCCGATACGCAGTATTTT. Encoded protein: CASRVPLDRADTQYF.